This T cell receptor beta chain is from a study of blood T cell repertoires in COVID-19. Study in general: Sources were T cells, B-cell-depleted T cells, or PBMCs; the material itself was cDNA or gDNA.

In the study's own analysis: Estimation of nucleated cell counts was performed using reference gene primer amplification. TCRdb keeps only in-frame clones here, not all; method: immunoSEQ multiplex PCR. That table furnishes V, J and clone size, whereas the DNA furnished D and trimming. The table records around 190,000 clones, around 81% of them present only once. This clone came up a few times. V lost 5 bases to trimming and J lost 4 bases; unmatched junction nucleotides: 7. Germline V gene lookup returns CDR1 SGHTA and CDR2 FQGTGA. The CDR3 has 15 amino acids. The chain couples TRBV7-3 to TRBJ2-1; 8 bases align to TRBD1. The TCR was taken from a woman between 35 and 50 years old with COVID-19, enrolled during active disease. Sequences were obtained from peripheral blood. The CDR3, as DNA: TGTGCCAGCAGCCCCCAACAGGGGGTATACAATGAGCAGTTCTTC. Protein product: CASSPQQGVYNEQFF.